Following are 20 T cell receptor beta chains from one sample sequenced in a study of CD8+ T cells in alopecia areata. RNA extraction was followed by reverse transcription into cDNA, which acted as the sequencing template. Some clones are missing from TCRdb's copy, which holds only in-frame ones; the method was immunoSEQ multiplex PCR. The sample consists of around 100,000 clones, around 50% of them appearing once. The sample's treatment: oral pan-JAK inhibitor, 5-10 mg twice daily. This specimen consisted of CD8+ T cells sorted from blood, obtained at week 24, from a patient treated with tofacitinib. The receptors come from a human donor with alopecia areata.

This clone showed up just a few times. V is TRBV11-3 and J is TRBJ2-2; 10 positions match TRBD1. V dropped 1 base and J dropped 0; count of bases not matched to a gene: 2. The CDR3 has 17 residues. Germline V gene data show CDR1 as SGHNT and CDR2 as YENEEA. CDR3 protein: CASSLGDRGPNTGELFF. The CDR3 coding sequence is TGTGCCAGCAGCTTAGGGGACAGGGGCCCGAACACCGGGGAGCTGTTTTTT.

This chain uses TRBV30 with TRBJ1-1, with D possibly TRBD1 on 6 matching bases. Trimming cost V 5 bases and J 4 bases, with 17 bases left between them. The CDR3 is 14 residues long. Germline values: CDR1 GTSNPN, CDR2 SVGIG (reference sequence). CDR3 nucleotides: TGTGCCTGGTTGTTGTTTGGAGGGGGCACTGAAGCTTTCTTT. It codes for CAWLLFGGGTEAFF.

The table lists this clone with a few counts. This rearrangement joins TRBV27 to TRBJ1-1; maybe TRBD1 (5 bases). This CDR3 has 12 residues. The V gene's germline CDR1 is MNHEY and CDR2 SMNVEV (reference sequence). Trimming took off 6 bases at V and 2 bases at J, with 7 bases between the two ends. The chain's CDR3 is CASRTANTEAFF. CDR3 DNA: TGTGCCAGCAGGACAGCCAACACTGAAGCTTTCTTT.

There are a few counts of this clone. The CDR3 DNA sequence: TGCGCCAGCAGCCAAGGAGGCGGGGGGGAAGATACGCAGTATTTT. Protein product: CASSQGGGGEDTQYF. This rearrangement joins TRBV4-3 to TRBJ2-3; 9 bases fit TRBD2. Germline CDR1 LGHNA, CDR2 YSLEER. The ends lost 1 base at V and 5 bases at J; junction bases unmatched: 4. The CDR3 has 15 amino acids.

The chain has TRBV11-2 and TRBJ2-7; D gene unclear. Trimming cost V 4 bases and J 3 bases, with 7 bases left between them. The V gene's germline CDR1 is SGHAT and CDR2 FQNNGV. The length of the CDR3 is 12 residues. The CDR3, as DNA: TGTGCCAGCAGCTCGATTGACTACGAGCAGTACTTC. Its protein is CASSSIDYEQYF.

The V call is TRBV4-1, the J call TRBJ2-7; TRBD1 is a possible D gene (6 bases). The CDR3 covers 15 residues. V lost 5 bases and J lost 2, with 16 bases in between. Germline values: CDR1 MGHRA, CDR2 YSYEKL. CDR3 sequence (DNA): TGCGCCAGCAGCTTCCGACAGGTACAGGCCTACGAGCAGTACTTC. Residues: CASSFRQVQAYEQYF.

About this clone itself: Other DNA variants within this sample encode the same CDR3. The CDR3 is CASSYRVNTEAFF. The DNA for the CDR3 is TGTGCCAGCAGTTACCGGGTGAACACTGAAGCTTTCTTT. The chain carries TRBV6-6 and TRBJ1-1; no clear D. Trimming removed 2 bases from V and 0 bases from J, with 4 bases in between. The CDR3 loop spans 13 amino acids. CDR1 and CDR2 from the germline V gene are MNHNY and SVGAGI (reference sequence).

The chain couples TRBV27 to TRBJ2-6; no clear D. The CDR3 runs to 13 residues. The germline CDR1 and CDR2 sequences are MNHEY and SMNVEV (reference sequence). Trimming stripped 4 bases from V and 0 bases from J, with 1 base between. This chain's CDR3 is CASSYSGANVLTF. The CDR3 DNA reads as TGTGCCAGCAGTTACTCTGGGGCCAACGTCCTGACTTTC.

The CDR3 loop is CSADSGTSQETQYF. CDR3 sequence (DNA): TGCAGCGCGGACTCTGGGACTAGCCAAGAGACCCAGTACTTC. V usage is TRBV29-1 and J usage is TRBJ2-5, with 8 nucleotides matching TRBD2. The length of the CDR3 is 14 residues. The ends lost 7 bases at V and 1 base at J; junction bases unmatched: 8. From germline, CDR1 is SQVTM and CDR2 ANQGSEA.

This clone appeared a few times. The V gene is TRBV7-8, the J gene TRBJ2-5, with D possibly TRBD1 on 6 matching bases. Between the trimmed V and J ends, which lost 6 bases and 2 bases, there was a span of 13 bases. The CDR3 sequence is 14 residues long. Looked up from germline, CDR1 is SGHVS and CDR2 is FQNEAQ. CDR3 in amino acids: CASSRYRAQETQYF. CDR3 DNA sequence: TGTGCCAGCAGTCGGTACAGGGCACAAGAGACCCAGTACTTC.

This clone was recorded a few times. This chain connects TRBV29-1 to TRBJ2-5, with TRBD2 matching 11 bases. CDR3 length: 17 amino acids. The trim removed 4 bases at V and 3 bases at J, leaving 13 bases unmatched. Per germline, CDR1 SQVTM and CDR2 ANQGSEA. CDR3 loop: CSVVGAKLAGDEETQYF. CDR3 bases: TGCAGCGTTGTGGGGGCCAAACTAGCGGGAGATGAAGAGACCCAGTACTTC.

In this sample, this clone turned up once. The V and J genes are TRBV7-8 and TRBJ1-2; TRBD1 is a possible D gene (5 bases). There are 14 residues in the CDR3. Germline V CDR1 and CDR2: SGHVS, FQNEAQ. Trimming removed 5 bases from V and 5 bases from J, with 15 bases in between. The CDR3 coding sequence is TGTGCCAGCAGCCTACTAGGGGAGGGGTATGGCTACACCTTC. Translation: CASSLLGEGYGYTF.

V gene TRBV7-8 combines with J gene TRBJ2-7, with D perhaps TRBD1 (6 bases). The CDR3 sequence is 15 residues long. V lost 1 base and J lost 3, with 13 bases in between. Germline V gene lookup returns CDR1 SGHVS and CDR2 FQNEAQ. CDR3 residues: CASSLGSGVFYEQYF. The CDR3 DNA reads TGTGCCAGCAGCTTAGGTTCAGGGGTTTTCTACGAGCAGTACTTC.

This clone has at least ten counts. The genes are TRBV4-3 and TRBJ1-1, with D possibly being TRBD1 (6 bases). This CDR3 region has 16 residues. Germline-derived CDR1 and CDR2 are LGHNA and YSLEER. The V end was cut by 0 bases, the J end by 4 bases, with 15 bases between. CDR3 DNA sequence: TGCGCCAGCAGCCAAGATAGGGCCAGGGGTACCACTGAAGCTTTCTTT. This gives the protein CASSQDRARGTTEAFF.

The chain is built from TRBV5-1 and TRBJ1-2; D not certain. V lost 0 bases to trimming and J lost 4 bases, with 10 bases between them. CDR3 length equals 14 residues. Germline V lookup: CDR1 SGHRS, CDR2 YFSETQ. DNA of the CDR3: TGCGCCAGCAGCTTGGAAGTAGGCCCCTATGGCTACACCTTC. Its translation is CASSLEVGPYGYTF.

The chain combines TRBV7-3 with TRBJ1-6, with 7 bases aligning to TRBD1. The CDR3 is made up of 16 amino acids. Germline trimming cut 4 bases from V and 7 bases from J; bases unmatched to any gene: 10. Germline V gives CDR1 SGHTA, CDR2 FQGTGA. CDR3 sequence: CASSSTRDRANSPLHF. CDR3 nucleotide sequence: TGTGCCAGCAGCTCCACACGAGACAGGGCAAATTCACCCCTCCACTTT.

The chain combines TRBV30 with TRBJ1-3, with 7 bases identical to TRBD1. The CDR3 spans 13 residues. V gave up 8 bases and J gave up 0 bases; unmatched junction bases: 4. CDR1 GTSNPN and CDR2 SVGIG come from the germline V gene (reference sequence). The CDR3 DNA reads TGTGCCCGGACAGGACTCTCTGGAAACACCATATATTTT. It encodes CARTGLSGNTIYF. Together with reference TRBV30 and TRBJ1-3, the CDR3 gives the full variable domain: SQTIHQWPATLVQPVGSPLSLECTVEGTSNPNLYWYRQAAGRGLQLLFYSVGIGQISSEVPQNLSASRPQDRQFILSSKKLLLSDSGFYLCARTGLSGNTIYFGEGSWLTVV.

This clone has only a few counts. V and J are TRBV29-1 and TRBJ1-1; possible D gene TRBD1, 6 bases. The CDR3 has 11 residues. Germline-derived CDR1 and CDR2 are SQVTM and ANQGSEA. Trimming cost V 4 bases and J 8 bases, with 11 bases left between them. The CDR3 reads CSVVYGGEAFF. The CDR3 DNA follows: TGCAGCGTTGTATATGGGGGCGAAGCTTTCTTT.

The chain is built from TRBV18 and TRBJ2-6; 8 bases map to TRBD2. Germline V CDR1 and CDR2: KGHSH, LQKENI. After removal of 3 bases from V and 0 bases from J, the junction contained 4 bases not matched to a gene. The CDR3 is 17 amino acids. The CDR3 region is CASSPLAGISGANVLTF. The CDR3 bases are TGTGCCAGCTCACCCTTAGCGGGGATCTCTGGGGCCAACGTCCTGACTTTC. Filled out from reference TRBV18 and TRBJ2-6, the complete variable domain reads NAGVMQNPRHLVRRRGQEARLRCSPMKGHSHVYWYRQLPEEGLKFMVYLQKENIIDESGMPKERFSAEFPKEGPSILRIQQVVRGDSAAYFCASSPLAGISGANVLTFGAGSRLTVL.

The chain employs TRBV13 and TRBJ2-1; 11 bases are a match to TRBD2. CDR3 length equals 15 residues. Trimming removed 5 bases from V and 4 bases from J; junction bases left unmatched: 4. Germline V gives CDR1 PRHDT, CDR2 FYEKMQ (reference sequence). Written as DNA, the CDR3 is TGTGCCAGCAGCCCGGGACTAGCGGATTACAATGAGCAGTTCTTC. Translation: CASSPGLADYNEQFF.